The source of this TCR beta chain is a study of post-analysis software for immune sequencing data. This clonotype was seen a handful of times. The antigen remains undetermined. Study findings and constraints: Under F measure analysis, samples from one preparation batch co-clustered strongly. Controls showed significantly higher normalized Chao1 diversity than did multiple sclerosis patients.

Libraries were made from TCR beta cDNA, and they carried unique molecular identifiers. A population of about 0.95 to 11 million T cells gave rise to about half a million cDNA molecules. TCRdb used MiXCR to reprocess the PCR reads, holding one entry per CDR3 protein. The sample lists over 150,000 distinct CDR3 sequences, over 25% seen once, with 1.5% in the top ten. The sequence was collected from a girl between 10 and 17 years old with multiple sclerosis. Sequencing was carried out using blood.

The CDR3 bases are TGTGCCAGCAGTCTCGAGACAGGGAGGGGCGAGCGGTACTTC. As protein: CASSLETGRGERYF. This rearrangement joins TRBV27 to TRBJ2-4, with D perhaps TRBD1 or TRBD2 (7 bases each). The germline CDR1 and CDR2 sequences are MNHEY and SMNVEV (reference sequence). CDR3 size: 14 residues. With 5 bases removed from V and 15 bases from J, the gap between germline ends came to 23 bases.